The next 25 T cell receptor beta chains were all read from a single sample in a study of blood T cells in healthy people across ages. It was with a sample-barcoded 5' primer and a J-beta primer mix that a second PCR of roughly 7 to 12 cycles was run. MiXCR was run by TCRdb on the 5' RACE reads, yielding one entry per CDR3 protein. The sample lists about 670,000 distinct CDR3 sequences; around two fifths were seen once. Input material: blood. The receptors stem from a man older than 75 in good health.

This clonotype was detected ten times or more. The chain carries TRBV7-2 and TRBJ2-4; D not resolved. Trimming shortened V by 0 bases and J by 5 bases, and 8 bases separated the two germline ends. Germline CDR1 is SGHTA and CDR2 is FQGNSA. The CDR3 spans 14 residues. CDR3 sequence reads: CASSLAPPENIQYF. DNA for the CDR3: TGTGCCAGCAGCTTAGCACCTCCGGAAAACATTCAGTACTTC.

The chain couples TRBV27 to TRBJ2-2; 10 bases align to TRBD2. Germline loops: CDR1 MNHEY, CDR2 SMNVEV (reference sequence). The CDR3 consists of 17 residues. The ends lost 8 bases at V and 5 bases at J; junction bases unmatched: 14. For the CDR3, the DNA is TGTGCCAGCGTCTCCCCCAGTCTAGCGGGAGTTACCGGGGAGCTGTTTTTT. Its protein product is CASVSPSLAGVTGELFF.

This chain joins TRBV7-2 and TRBJ2-1; tentatively, D is TRBD2 (6 bases). In germline, CDR1 is SGHTA, CDR2 FQGNSA. CDR3 length equals 16 residues. Between the trimmed V and J ends, which lost 0 bases and 0 bases, there was a span of 9 bases. The CDR3 here is CASSLASGNSYNEQFF. CDR3 coding DNA: TGTGCCAGCAGCTTAGCTAGCGGCAACTCCTACAATGAGCAGTTCTTC. Full variable domain (rest looked up from reference TRBV7-2 and TRBJ2-1): GAGVSQSPSNKVTEKGKDVELRCDPISGHTALYWYRQSLGQGLEFLIYFQGNSAPDKSGLPSDRFSAERTGGSVSTLTIQRTQQEDSAVYLCASSLASGNSYNEQFFGPGTRLTVL.

This clonotype has only a few counts. The CDR3 DNA is TGTGCCAGCAGCCAAGTTAGCGGGGGGGGTAGCACAGATACGCAGTATTTT. It codes for CASSQVSGGGSTDTQYF. V gene TRBV4-2 combines with J gene TRBJ2-3; 11 nucleotides align to TRBD2. Unmatched junction bases numbered 3, after V lost 1 base and J lost 0 bases. This CDR3 is 17 amino acids long. Germline CDR1 LGHNA, CDR2 YNFKEQ.

The rearrangement joins TRBV6-2 or TRBV6-3 to TRBJ2-1, with 7 bases fitting TRBD2. Germline-derived CDR1 and CDR2 are MNHEY and SVGEGT. Trimming at V came to 7 bases and at J to 5 bases, leaving 11 bases not matched to a gene. The CDR3 is 15 amino acids. In DNA, the CDR3 is TGTGCCAGCATTCGCCCGGGGGGTTTTAACAATGAGCAGTTCTTC. Protein product: CASIRPGGFNNEQFF.

The rearrangement links TRBV7-2 to TRBJ2-2; tentatively, D is TRBD1 or TRBD2 (5 bases each). From germline, CDR1 is SGHTA and CDR2 FQGNSA. The CDR3 runs 15 residues. V shed 4 bases and J shed 7 bases, with 16 bases lying between them. CDR3 sequence reads: CASSSRDLGSGELFF. CDR3 in DNA: TGTGCCAGCAGCTCACGGGACCTGGGAAGCGGGGAGCTGTTTTTT.

The J gene is TRBJ2-3, the V gene TRBV4-3; D gene uncertain. This CDR3 has 15 residues. CDR1 LGHNA and CDR2 YSLEER come from the germline V gene. Trimming removed 1 base from V and 0 bases from J, with 8 bases in between. Written as DNA, the CDR3 is TGCGCCAGCAGCCAAGGCTCGCGGAGCACAGATACGCAGTATTTT. Its protein product is CASSQGSRSTDTQYF.

This clonotype showed up just a few times. The gene calls are TRBV20-1 and TRBJ1-4, with D uncertain. The CDR3 is 16 amino acids. V was clipped by 0 bases and J by 4 bases, with 15 bases between them. Germline V gene data show CDR1 as DFQATT and CDR2 as SNEGSKA (reference sequence). Written as DNA, the CDR3 is TGCAGTGCTAGAGAGACTCAGCAGCGAAATAATGAAAAACTGTTTTTT. Translation gives CSARETQQRNNEKLFF.

Only a few counts were recorded for this clonotype. At one end, the junction sequence differs from germline, possibly due to a read error. The chain is built from TRBV7-2 and TRBJ2-5; 11 bases align to TRBD2. Near its end, the DNA agrees better with TRBJ2-7, so the J call may be wrong. This CDR3 is built from 15 residues. Germline assignment: CDR1 SGHTA and CDR2 FQGNSA. The CDR3 DNA follows: TGTGCCAGCAGCCTGACTAGCGGGATCTCCCACGAGCAGTACTTC. Translated: CASSLTSGISHEQYF.

This chain uses TRBV25-1 with TRBJ2-3; 12 bases fit TRBD2. Germline V gene sequence: CDR1 MGHDK, CDR2 SYGVNS. This CDR3 comprises 17 residues. V shed 5 bases and J 2 bases; nucleotides not matched to a gene: 8. CDR3 DNA sequence: TGTGCCAGCAGTTCCCGACTAGCGGGAGAGACCACAGATACGCAGTATTTT. Protein sequence: CASSSRLAGETTDTQYF.

The J gene is TRBJ2-2, the V gene TRBV5-1; possible D gene TRBD2, 5 bases. Germline assignment: CDR1 SGHRS and CDR2 YFSETQ. Trimming removed 4 bases from V and 0 bases from J, with 10 bases in between. The CDR3 loop spans 15 amino acids. The CDR3: CASSNLAANTGELFF. The CDR3 nucleotides are TGCGCCAGCAGCAACCTAGCAGCGAACACCGGGGAGCTGTTTTTT.

The sample holds a few counts of this clonotype. The CDR3 nucleotides are TGTGCCAGCAGCACGGGGACAGTTGCTGATGGGACTGAAGCTTTCTTT. Translating it yields CASSTGTVADGTEAFF. V is TRBV4-2 and J is TRBJ1-1; 7 bases fit TRBD1. Germline assignment: CDR1 LGHNA and CDR2 YNFKEQ. With 5 bases clipped from V and 5 bases from J, the junction kept 14 bases outside the gene matches. The CDR3 spans 16 residues.

CDR3 sequence: CSASSAEQGTTEQYF. As DNA, the CDR3 is TGCAGTGCTAGTTCCGCTGAACAAGGTACTACCGAGCAGTACTTC. The genes are TRBV20-1 and TRBJ2-7; D gene unclear. Between the trimmed V and J ends, which lost 3 bases and 6 bases, there was a span of 21 bases. The CDR3 runs 15 residues. CDR1 and CDR2 (germline): DFQATT, SNEGSKA (reference sequence).

The J gene is TRBJ2-5, the V gene TRBV28; TRBD2 might be the D (6 bases). The V gene lost 8 bases and the J gene lost 7 bases, with 23 bases spanning the gap. The length of the CDR3 is 15 residues. From germline, CDR1 is MDHEN and CDR2 SYDVKM. In nucleotides, the CDR3 is TGTGCCAGCGGACCGCCGACTAGAGTGGTGCGGACCCAGTACTTC. Translation gives CASGPPTRVVRTQYF. Full variable domain (outside the CDR3, taken from reference TRBV28 and TRBJ2-5): DVKVTQSSRYLVKRTGEKVFLECVQDMDHENMFWYRQDPGLGLRLIYFSYDVKMKEKGDIPEGYSVSREKKERFSLILESASTNQTSMYLCASGPPTRVVRTQYFGPGTRLLVL.

The chain uses TRBV6-2 or TRBV6-3 and TRBJ2-7; 8 bases agree with TRBD1. CDR1 is MNHEY, CDR2 SVGEGT, per germline. This CDR3 spans 15 amino acids. Trimming cost V 0 bases and J 1 base; bases outside gene matches: 2. CDR3 sequence reads: CASSYSWTGSYEQYF. DNA for the CDR3: TGTGCCAGCAGTTACTCATGGACAGGGTCCTACGAGCAGTACTTC.

The CDR3 reads CAISESTVSGELFF. In DNA, the CDR3 is TGTGCCATCAGTGAGTCGACAGTGTCCGGGGAGCTGTTTTTT. The gene calls are TRBV10-3 and TRBJ2-2, with a weak D call TRBD1 (5 bases). The germline CDR1 and CDR2 sequences are ENHRY and SYGVKD. The length of the CDR3 is 14 residues. Trimming left V 0 bases short and J 6 bases short, with 8 bases between.

The J gene is TRBJ1-1, the V gene TRBV7-2; no reliable D call. This CDR3 contains 15 residues. Trimming removed 0 bases at V and 1 base at J, with 9 bases between. CDR1 and CDR2 from the germline V gene are SGHTA and FQGNSA. In nucleotides, the CDR3 is TGTGCCAGCAGCTTAGCGTTCGACGGGAACACTGAAGCTTTCTTT. Translated, it gives CASSLAFDGNTEAFF. Using reference TRBV7-2 and TRBJ1-1 for the parts outside the CDR3, the full variable domain is GAGVSQSPSNKVTEKGKDVELRCDPISGHTALYWYRQSLGQGLEFLIYFQGNSAPDKSGLPSDRFSAERTGGSVSTLTIQRTQQEDSAVYLCASSLAFDGNTEAFFGQGTRLTVV.

The rearrangement links TRBV24-1 to TRBJ2-3; TRBD1 matches 7 bases. Trimming took 3 bases from V and 0 from J; bases not matched to a gene: 11. CDR3 length: 18 amino acids. Per germline, CDR1 KGHDR and CDR2 SFDVKD. This CDR3 is CATSDRNRGRASTDTQYF. CDR3 nucleotide sequence: TGTGCCACCAGTGATCGGAACAGGGGTCGTGCTAGCACAGATACGCAGTATTTT.

The chain links TRBV7-9 to TRBJ2-5; D is perhaps TRBD1 (5 bases). Germline-derived CDR1 and CDR2 are SEHNR and FQNEAQ (reference sequence). This CDR3 is built from 15 residues. V lost 5 bases and J 5 bases, leaving 18 bases between the germline ends. The CDR3 region has the DNA TGTGCCAGCAGCAAAGAGCAGGGTAGACTGGAGACCCAGTACTTC. Encoded protein: CASSKEQGRLETQYF.

This chain joins TRBV6-2 or TRBV6-3 and TRBJ2-1; no reliable D call. The CDR3 runs 17 residues. V shed 2 bases and J shed 7 bases, with 21 bases lying between them. In germline, CDR1 is MNHEY, CDR2 SVGEGT. The CDR3 nucleotides read TGTGCCAGCAGTTACCGTCCCCTAACCAACCCCCAGAATGAGCAGTTCTTC. Its protein product is CASSYRPLTNPQNEQFF.

This clonotype was picked up one time. The V call is TRBV7-3, the J call TRBJ1-3, with a tentative D call TRBD1 (5 bases). The CDR3 covers 16 residues. The V end was cut by 0 bases, the J end by 1 base, with 10 bases between. Germline assignment: CDR1 SGHTA and CDR2 FQGTGA. CDR3 sequence (DNA): TGTGCCAGCAGCTTAACCCCTAAGGGGTCTGGAAACACCATATATTTT. Its translation: CASSLTPKGSGNTIYF.

The rearrangement joins TRBV12-3 or TRBV12-4 to TRBJ2-5; D is perhaps TRBD2 (5 bases). The CDR3 has 14 residues. Trimming took 7 bases from V and 11 from J, leaving 23 bases between them. The CDR3 DNA reads TGTGCCAGCACCCAAAGAGGGCAAACGAGGGAGCAGTACTTC. It is translated as CASTQRGQTREQYF.

V gene TRBV7-2 combines with J gene TRBJ2-1; no clear D. CDR1 and CDR2 from the germline V gene are SGHTA and FQGNSA. V was cut by 4 bases and J by 8 bases, with 6 bases left in between. The CDR3 runs 11 residues. CDR3 residues: CASSWIHEQFF. The CDR3 DNA follows: TGTGCCAGCAGCTGGATCCATGAGCAGTTCTTC.

J is TRBJ1-5 and V is TRBV10-3; D not certain. The ends were cut back, 5 bases at V and 6 bases at J, with 17 bases in the middle. Germline V gives CDR1 ENHRY, CDR2 SYGVKD. CDR3 length: 15 amino acids. DNA for the CDR3: TGTGCCATCAGTAATCCCGAGGTAGATGGTCAGCCCCAGCATTTT. The encoded protein is CAISNPEVDGQPQHF.

The chain recombines TRBV7-2 with TRBJ2-1, with D perhaps matching TRBD2 (7 bases). The end of the DNA is better explained by TRBJ2-7, so the J call may be wrong. Per germline, CDR1 SGHTA and CDR2 FQGNSA. This CDR3 has 15 residues. The CDR3 nucleotides are TGTGCCAGCGGCGGCGGGGGCCAACTCTACAATGAGCAGTACTTC. This encodes CASGGGGQLYNEQYF.